The clone carrying this TCR beta chain appeared many times. The sample originates from a study of identical twins. Germline CDR1 DFQATT, CDR2 SNEGSKA (reference sequence). Deletions cut 0 bases from V and 6 bases from J, with 14 bases between. The CDR3 totals 15 residues. Each CDR3 protein is one row after TCRdb ran MiXCR on the 5' RACE reads. The sample holds 550,000 to 800,000 distinct CDR3 sequences, about 7.1% seen once. These data were likewise used in another study, on yellow fever vaccine responses in identical twins.

The J gene is TRBJ1-4, the V gene TRBV20-1; D possibly corresponds to TRBD1 (5 bases). Material: PBMCs. This sequence was found in a woman aged 18-35 years in good health. This chain's CDR3 is CSARDPGGSDEKLFF. CDR3 in DNA: TGCAGTGCTAGAGATCCTGGGGGTTCGGATGAAAAACTGTTTTTT.